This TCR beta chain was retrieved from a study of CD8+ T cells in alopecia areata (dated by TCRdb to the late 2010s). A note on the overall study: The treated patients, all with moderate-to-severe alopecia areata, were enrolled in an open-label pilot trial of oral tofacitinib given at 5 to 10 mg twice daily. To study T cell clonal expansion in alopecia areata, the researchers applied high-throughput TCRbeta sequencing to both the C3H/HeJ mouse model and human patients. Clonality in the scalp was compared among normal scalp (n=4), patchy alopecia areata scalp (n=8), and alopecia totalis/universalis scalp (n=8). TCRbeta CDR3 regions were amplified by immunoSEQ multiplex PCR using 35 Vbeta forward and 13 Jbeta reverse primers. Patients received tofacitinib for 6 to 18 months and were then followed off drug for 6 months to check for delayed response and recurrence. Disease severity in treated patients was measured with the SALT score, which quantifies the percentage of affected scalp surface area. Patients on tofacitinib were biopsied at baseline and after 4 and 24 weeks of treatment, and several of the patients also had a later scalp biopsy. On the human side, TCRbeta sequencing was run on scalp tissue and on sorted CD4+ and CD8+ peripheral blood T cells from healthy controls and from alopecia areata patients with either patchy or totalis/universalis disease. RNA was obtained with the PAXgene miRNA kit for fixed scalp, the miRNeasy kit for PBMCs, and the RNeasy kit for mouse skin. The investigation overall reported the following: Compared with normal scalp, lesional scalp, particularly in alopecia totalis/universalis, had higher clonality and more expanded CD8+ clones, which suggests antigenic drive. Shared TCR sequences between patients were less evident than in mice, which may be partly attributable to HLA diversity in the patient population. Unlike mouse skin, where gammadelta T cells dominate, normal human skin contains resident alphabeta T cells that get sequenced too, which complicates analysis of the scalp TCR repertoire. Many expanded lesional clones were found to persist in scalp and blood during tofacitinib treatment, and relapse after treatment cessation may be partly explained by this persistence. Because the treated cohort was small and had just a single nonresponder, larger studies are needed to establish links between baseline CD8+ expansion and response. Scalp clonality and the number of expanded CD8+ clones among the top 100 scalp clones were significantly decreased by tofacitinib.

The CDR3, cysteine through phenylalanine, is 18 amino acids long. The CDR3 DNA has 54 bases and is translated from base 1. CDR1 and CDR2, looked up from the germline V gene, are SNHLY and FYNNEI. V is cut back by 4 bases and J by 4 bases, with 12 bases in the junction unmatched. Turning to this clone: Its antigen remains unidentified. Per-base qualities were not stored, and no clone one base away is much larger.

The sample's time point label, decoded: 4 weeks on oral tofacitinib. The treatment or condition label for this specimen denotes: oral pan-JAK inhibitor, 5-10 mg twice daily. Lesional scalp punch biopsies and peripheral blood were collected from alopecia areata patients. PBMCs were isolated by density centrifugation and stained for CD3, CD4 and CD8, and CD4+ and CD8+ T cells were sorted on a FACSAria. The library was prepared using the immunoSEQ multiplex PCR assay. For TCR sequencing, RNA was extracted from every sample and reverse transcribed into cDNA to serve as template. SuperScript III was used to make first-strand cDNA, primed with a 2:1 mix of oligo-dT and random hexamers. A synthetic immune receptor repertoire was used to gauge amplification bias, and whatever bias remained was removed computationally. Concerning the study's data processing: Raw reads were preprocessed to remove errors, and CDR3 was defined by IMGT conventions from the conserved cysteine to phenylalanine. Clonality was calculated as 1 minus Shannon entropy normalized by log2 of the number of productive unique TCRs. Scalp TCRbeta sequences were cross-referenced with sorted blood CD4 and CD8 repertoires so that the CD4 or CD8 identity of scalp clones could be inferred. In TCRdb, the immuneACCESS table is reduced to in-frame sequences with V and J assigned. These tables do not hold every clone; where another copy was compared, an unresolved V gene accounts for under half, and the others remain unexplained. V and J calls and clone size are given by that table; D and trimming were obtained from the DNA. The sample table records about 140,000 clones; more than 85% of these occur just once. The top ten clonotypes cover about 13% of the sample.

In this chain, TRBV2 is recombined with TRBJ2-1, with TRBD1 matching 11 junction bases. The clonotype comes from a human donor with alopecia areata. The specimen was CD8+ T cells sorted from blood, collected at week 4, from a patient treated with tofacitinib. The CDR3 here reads CASSGTGGARSEYNEQFF. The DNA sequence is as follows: TGTGCCAGCAGTGGGACAGGGGGCGCACGGTCCGAATACAATGAGCAGTTCTTC.